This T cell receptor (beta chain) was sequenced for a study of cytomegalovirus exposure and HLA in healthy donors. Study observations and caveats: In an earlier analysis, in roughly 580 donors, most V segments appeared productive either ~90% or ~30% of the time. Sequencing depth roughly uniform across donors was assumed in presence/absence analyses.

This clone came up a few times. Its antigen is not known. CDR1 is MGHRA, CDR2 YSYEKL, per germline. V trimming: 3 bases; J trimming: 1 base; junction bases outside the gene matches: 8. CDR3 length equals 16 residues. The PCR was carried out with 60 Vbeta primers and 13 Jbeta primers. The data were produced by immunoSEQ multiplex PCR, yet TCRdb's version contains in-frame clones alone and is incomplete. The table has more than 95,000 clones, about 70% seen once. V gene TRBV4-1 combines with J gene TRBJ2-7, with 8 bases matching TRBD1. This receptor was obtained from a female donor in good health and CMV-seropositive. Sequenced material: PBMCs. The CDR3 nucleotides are TGCGCCAGCAGCCAGGCAGGACAGGGCCCATCCTACGAGCAGTACTTC. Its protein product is CASSQAGQGPSYEQYF.